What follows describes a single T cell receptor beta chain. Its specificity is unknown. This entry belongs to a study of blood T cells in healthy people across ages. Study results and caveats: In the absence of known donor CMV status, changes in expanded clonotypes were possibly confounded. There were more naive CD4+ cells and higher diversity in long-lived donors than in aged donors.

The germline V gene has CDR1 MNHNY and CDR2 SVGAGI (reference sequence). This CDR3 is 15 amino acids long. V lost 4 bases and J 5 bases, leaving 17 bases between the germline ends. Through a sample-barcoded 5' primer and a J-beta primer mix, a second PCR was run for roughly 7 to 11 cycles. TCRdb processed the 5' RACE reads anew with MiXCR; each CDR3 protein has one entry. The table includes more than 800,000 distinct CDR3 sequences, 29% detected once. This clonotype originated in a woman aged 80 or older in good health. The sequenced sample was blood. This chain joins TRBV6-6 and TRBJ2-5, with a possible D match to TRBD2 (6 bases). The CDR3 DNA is TGTGCCAGCAGTTTTAGGGGAGGTTTGGGGGAGACCCAGTACTTC. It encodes CASSFRGGLGETQYF.